These 16 T cell receptor beta chains were sequenced from one sample in a study of identical twins. Each CDR3 protein is one row after TCRdb ran MiXCR on the 5' RACE reads. This repertoire shows 1.5 million to 2 million distinct CDR3 sequences, about 32% found once; its top ten account for about 0.3%. Sequenced input: cord blood. The receptors originated from a newborn girl in good health.

This chain connects TRBV19 to TRBJ1-1; weak D call: TRBD1 (5 bases). This CDR3 has 15 residues. From germline, CDR1 is LNHDA and CDR2 SQIVND (reference sequence). Trimming pared 3 bases from V and 2 bases from J, leaving 13 bases between. The CDR3 region is CASSINKRGNTEAFF. DNA for the CDR3: TGTGCCAGTAGTATTAATAAGAGGGGAAACACTGAAGCTTTCTTT.

The chain uses TRBV4-2 and TRBJ1-1, with TRBD1 identical over 8 bases. Germline trimming cut 2 bases from V and 0 bases from J; bases unmatched to any gene: 2. The CDR3 has 15 residues. CDR1 is LGHNA, CDR2 YNFKEQ, per germline. This chain's CDR3 is CASSQLDRVNTEAFF. The CDR3, as DNA: TGTGCCAGCAGCCAACTGGACAGGGTGAACACTGAAGCTTTCTTT.

This clonotype was counted at least ten times. The V call is TRBV3-1, the J call TRBJ2-7, with 9 bases identical to TRBD1. The CDR3 is 15 amino acids. Germline values: CDR1 LGHDT, CDR2 YNNKEL (reference sequence). The trim removed 6 bases at V and 0 bases at J, leaving 6 bases unmatched. CDR3 in DNA: TGTGCCAGCAGACAGGGGGCCAAACTCTCCTACGAGCAGTACTTC. Its protein is CASRQGAKLSYEQYF.

The genes are TRBV15 and TRBJ2-5; D uncertain. Trimming shortened V by 0 bases and J by 2 bases, and 13 bases separated the two germline ends. Germline loops: CDR1 LNHNV, CDR2 YYDKDF (reference sequence). There are 16 residues in the CDR3. Here the CDR3 reads CATSRDLLTRQETQYF. Written as DNA, the CDR3 is TGTGCCACCAGCAGAGACCTATTAACGAGACAAGAGACCCAGTACTTC. Supplemented by reference TRBV15 and TRBJ2-5, the full variable domain reads DAMVIQNPRYQVTQFGKPVTLSCSQTLNHNVMYWYQQKSSQAPKLLFHYYDKDFNNEADTPDNFQSRRPNTSFCFLDIRSPGLGDTAMYLCATSRDLLTRQETQYFGPGTRLLVL.

In DNA form, the CDR3 reads TGTGCCAGCAGCGGATTCAGGGGCTCTGGAAACACCATATATTTT. This codes for CASSGFRGSGNTIYF. This sequence joins TRBV7-9 and TRBJ1-3; tentatively, D is TRBD1 (6 bases). Looked up from germline, CDR1 is SEHNR and CDR2 is FQNEAQ (reference sequence). V shed 5 bases and J shed 0 bases, with 11 bases lying between them. There are 15 residues in the CDR3.

Many counts were recorded for this clonotype. The chain has TRBV28 and TRBJ2-1; D is unclear. The V gene lost 1 base and the J gene lost 10 bases, with 5 bases spanning the gap. Germline V gives CDR1 MDHEN, CDR2 SYDVKM. The CDR3 spans 11 residues. The DNA of the CDR3 is TGTGCCAGCAGTTTATCAGCCGAGCAGTTCTTC. Translating gives CASSLSAEQFF.

The rearrangement joins TRBV5-1 to TRBJ2-7; 7 positions match TRBD1. Germline-derived CDR1 and CDR2 are SGHRS and YFSETQ. The CDR3 covers 16 residues. V shed 4 bases, J shed 0 bases, and the junction held 10 bases outside the gene matches. The CDR3 reads CASSPGTDISSYEQYF. CDR3 DNA: TGCGCCAGCAGCCCTGGGACAGACATAAGCTCCTACGAGCAGTACTTC.

This clonotype was detected a few times. The rearrangement joins TRBV20-1 to TRBJ2-1; the D gene is possibly TRBD2 (5 bases). The CDR3 is 15 residues long. Trimming shortened V by 3 bases and J by 2 bases, and 14 bases separated the two germline ends. CDR1 DFQATT and CDR2 SNEGSKA come from the germline V gene (reference sequence). Here the CDR3 reads CSARVSGFPYNEQFF. Here the CDR3 DNA reads TGCAGTGCTAGGGTCAGCGGATTCCCCTACAATGAGCAGTTCTTC.

This clonotype was seen more than once but under ten times. The V gene is TRBV20-1, the J gene TRBJ2-4, with D possibly called TRBD1 or TRBD2 (5 bases each). The DNA end is more similar to TRBJ2-7, so the J call may be wrong. Germline V CDR1 and CDR2: DFQATT, SNEGSKA (reference sequence). The CDR3 sequence is 12 residues long. The CDR3 reads CSVRGYSYEQYF. The CDR3, as DNA: TGCAGTGTGAGGGGCTACTCCTACGAGCAGTACTTC.

This clonotype was counted between two and nine times. CDR3 sequence: CASSLQRRANYEQYF. DNA of the CDR3: TGTGCCAGCAGCCTCCAAAGGAGGGCCAACTACGAGCAGTACTTC. The chain recombines TRBV13 with TRBJ2-7; weak D call: TRBD2 (6 bases). Germline lookup yields CDR1 PRHDT and CDR2 FYEKMQ (reference sequence). This CDR3 comprises 15 residues. V lost 5 bases, J lost 3 bases, and 17 bases lay in between. Full variable domain (outside the CDR3, taken from reference TRBV13 and TRBJ2-7): AAGVIQSPRHLIKEKRETATLKCYPIPRHDTVYWYQQGPGQDPQFLISFYEKMQSDKGSIPDRFSAQQFSDYHSELNMSSLELGDSALYFCASSLQRRANYEQYFGPGTRLTVT.

This chain uses TRBV3-1 with TRBJ2-7, with D perhaps TRBD1 (5 bases). Germline CDR1 is LGHDT and CDR2 is YNNKEL (reference sequence). Trimming pared 1 base from V and 4 bases from J, leaving 11 bases between. The CDR3 length is 14 residues. CDR3 nucleotide sequence: TGTGCCAGCAGCCAAGCCCCAGGGTGGTACGAGCAGTACTTC. It translates to CASSQAPGWYEQYF.

This clonotype came up many times. The rearrangement links TRBV10-3 to TRBJ2-1, with 8 bases fitting TRBD2. Germline CDR1 reads ENHRY; CDR2 reads SYGVKD. V shed 3 bases and J 6 bases; nucleotides not matched to a gene: 4. This CDR3 comprises 14 residues. The CDR3 protein is CAISESGGGNEQFF. The CDR3 coding sequence is TGTGCCATCAGTGAAAGCGGGGGAGGCAATGAGCAGTTCTTC.

As for this clonotype: Germline and junction disagree at one end, which may indicate a read error. This sequence joins TRBV7-6 and TRBJ2-3, with 8 bases identical to TRBD2. The CDR3 is 15 amino acids. Per germline, CDR1 SGHVS and CDR2 FNYEAQ. DNA of the CDR3: TGTGCCGGCAGCTTATGCGGGGGGCGAACAGATACGCAGTATTTT. Translated: CAGSLCGGRTDTQYF.

Points on this clonotype: An end of the junction differs from the germline gene, which may be a read error. The V call is TRBV6-1, the J call TRBJ2-3; 8 bases agree with TRBD1. CDR3 length equals 15 residues. Germline V lookup: CDR1 MNHNS, CDR2 SASEGT. Here the CDR3 DNA reads TGTACCAGCAGTGTTGGGACAGGAAGCACAGATACGCAGTATTTT. Protein product: CTSSVGTGSTDTQYF.

J is TRBJ1-1 and V is TRBV6-1, with a weak D call TRBD1 (5 bases). V was clipped by 6 bases and J by 1 base, with 18 bases between them. This CDR3 has 16 residues. Germline V gene sequence: CDR1 MNHNS, CDR2 SASEGT. The CDR3 DNA is TGTGCCAGCAGCCAATTTCCCTCTGGACAGAACACTGAAGCTTTCTTT. Residues: CASSQFPSGQNTEAFF.

This sequence joins TRBV19 and TRBJ2-1; D gene ambiguous. Germline loops: CDR1 LNHDA, CDR2 SQIVND (reference sequence). The CDR3 is 12 amino acids. Trimming took off 8 bases at V and 7 bases at J, with 12 bases between the two ends. Here the CDR3 DNA reads TGTGCCAGTCTAACGGCCTGGAATGAGCAGTTCTTC. This encodes CASLTAWNEQFF.